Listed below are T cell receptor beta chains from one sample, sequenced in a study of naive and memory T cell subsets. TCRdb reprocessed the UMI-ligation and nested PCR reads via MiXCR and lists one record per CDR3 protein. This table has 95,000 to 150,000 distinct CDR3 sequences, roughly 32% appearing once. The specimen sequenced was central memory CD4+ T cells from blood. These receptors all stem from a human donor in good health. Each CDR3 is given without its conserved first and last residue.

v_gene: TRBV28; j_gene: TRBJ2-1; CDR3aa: ASSSRGWDEQF
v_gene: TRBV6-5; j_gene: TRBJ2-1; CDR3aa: ASSYFGPQGNEQF
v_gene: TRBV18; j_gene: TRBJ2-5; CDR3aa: ASSPVQETQY
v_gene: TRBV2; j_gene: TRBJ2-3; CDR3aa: ASIKRGDIRTDTQY
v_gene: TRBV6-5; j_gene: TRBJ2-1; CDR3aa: ASRPLGNPYNEQF
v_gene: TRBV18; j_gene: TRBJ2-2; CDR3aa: ASSPRSQGNTGELF
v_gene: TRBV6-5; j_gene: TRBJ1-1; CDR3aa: ASSYRRGGTTEAF
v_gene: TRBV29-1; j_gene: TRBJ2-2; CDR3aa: SVPGQTSGSAGTGELF
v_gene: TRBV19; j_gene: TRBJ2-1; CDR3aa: ARSIDGTANEQF
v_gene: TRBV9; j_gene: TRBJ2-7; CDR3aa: ASSVDPSDTYEQY
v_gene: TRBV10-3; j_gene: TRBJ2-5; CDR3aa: AISEDRGETQY
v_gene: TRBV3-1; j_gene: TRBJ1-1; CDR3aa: ASSVSEIRNTEAF
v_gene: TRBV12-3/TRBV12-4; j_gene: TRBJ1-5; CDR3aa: ASSFQRNQPQH
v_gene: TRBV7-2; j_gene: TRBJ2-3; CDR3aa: ASSRPFTDTQY
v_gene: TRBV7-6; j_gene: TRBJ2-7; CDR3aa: ASGHYGYEQY
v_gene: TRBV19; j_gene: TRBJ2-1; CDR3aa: ASSMGKGYSYNEQF
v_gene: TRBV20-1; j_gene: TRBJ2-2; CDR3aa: SAKPGQGAIGELF
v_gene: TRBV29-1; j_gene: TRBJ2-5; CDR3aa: SVDGVPSRALKTQY
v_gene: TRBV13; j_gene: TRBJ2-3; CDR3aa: ASSCRDITDTQY
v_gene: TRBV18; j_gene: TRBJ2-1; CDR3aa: ASSPPNGRYNEQF
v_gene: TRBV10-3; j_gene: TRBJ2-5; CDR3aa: AISAGGPSETQY
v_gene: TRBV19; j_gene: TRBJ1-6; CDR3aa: ATAGQTYNSPLH
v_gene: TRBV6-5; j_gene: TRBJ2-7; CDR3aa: ASSLRRDVNEQY
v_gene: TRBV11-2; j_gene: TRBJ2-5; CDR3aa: ASSPNTRRKQETQY
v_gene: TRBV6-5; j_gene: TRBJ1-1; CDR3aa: ASSYEARQEAF
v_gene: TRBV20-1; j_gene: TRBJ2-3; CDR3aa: SVPRAGGGTDTQY
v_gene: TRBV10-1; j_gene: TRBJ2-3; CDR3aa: ASSENRDRDTDTQY
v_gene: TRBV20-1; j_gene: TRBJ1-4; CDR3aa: SARDLKGHATNEKLF
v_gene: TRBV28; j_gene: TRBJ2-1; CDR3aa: ASSPAWGQGPNEQF
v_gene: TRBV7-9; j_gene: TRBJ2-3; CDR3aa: ASEVGAYTQY
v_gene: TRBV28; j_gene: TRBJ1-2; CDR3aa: ASSLWDYGYT
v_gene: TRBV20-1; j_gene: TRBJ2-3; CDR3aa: SARTSSGRTDTQY
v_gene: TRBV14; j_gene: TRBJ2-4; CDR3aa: ASSQYIPGAKNIQY
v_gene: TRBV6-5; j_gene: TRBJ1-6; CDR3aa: ASSYPRGPLH
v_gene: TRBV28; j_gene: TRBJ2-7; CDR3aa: ASSLVAGYYEQY
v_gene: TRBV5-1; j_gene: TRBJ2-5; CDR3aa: ASSLPLSLADQETQY
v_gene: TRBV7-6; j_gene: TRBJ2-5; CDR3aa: ASSLSASGKRETQY
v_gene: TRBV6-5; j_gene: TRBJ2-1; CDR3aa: ASSPSGRVYNEQF
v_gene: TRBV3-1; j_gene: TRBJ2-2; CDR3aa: ASSSYRGAGELF
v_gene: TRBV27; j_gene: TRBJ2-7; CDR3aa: ASSLSIWGGRDEQY
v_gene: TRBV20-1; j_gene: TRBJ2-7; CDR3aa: SATSTGSNSYEQY
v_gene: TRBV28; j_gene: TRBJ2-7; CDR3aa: ASSLGGPQHEQY
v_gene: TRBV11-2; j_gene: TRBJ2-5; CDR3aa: ASSLDGQGRGETQY
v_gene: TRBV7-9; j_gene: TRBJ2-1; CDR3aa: ASSRGSEQF